These T cell receptor beta chains were read from a single sample in a study of cytomegalovirus exposure and HLA in healthy donors. The protocol was immunoSEQ multiplex PCR, while the TCRdb copy is restricted to in-frame clones and leaves out a portion. This sample has around 140,000 clones, with approximately 87% found just once. Sequencing used PBMCs. All receptors derive from a woman aged 25 to 45 in good health and CMV-seronegative. Both conserved end residues are part of each CDR3. Each record gives: clone size, D gene, J gene, V gene, CDR3 DNA, CDR3 protein. The D gene is left open where the match is weak. Clone size, where shown, is once, few, many, or a class for clones that have expanded.

size: -
D: -
J: TRBJ2-7
V: TRBV6-1
DNA: TGTGCCAGCACTCAGCCAGGGCCGGGTTACGAGCAGTACTTC
CDR3: CASTQPGPGYEQYF

size: -
D: -
J: TRBJ1-4
V: TRBV28
DNA: TGTGCCAGCAGGTCCAGGGAGGTGGGGTATGATGAAAAACTGTTTTTT
CDR3: CASRSREVGYDEKLFF

size: -
D: -
J: TRBJ2-7
V: TRBV4-1
DNA: TGCGCCAGCAGCCAAGCGACAGGTGACCGGCAGTACTTC
CDR3: CASSQATGDRQYF

size: -
D: -
J: TRBJ2-2
V: TRBV25-1
DNA: TGTGCCAGCAGTGAACAGGGATCCGGGGAGCTGTTTTTT
CDR3: CASSEQGSGELFF

size: -
D: -
J: TRBJ2-6
V: TRBV15
DNA: TGTGCCACCAGCAGAGCTAGGACAGCTGGGGCCAACGTCCTGACTTTC
CDR3: CATSRARTAGANVLTF

size: -
D: TRBD2
J: TRBJ2-3
V: TRBV7-3
DNA: TGTGCCAGCAGCTTAACCCCCCTAGCGGGGGCCACAGATACGCAGTATTTT
CDR3: CASSLTPLAGATDTQYF

size: -
D: -
J: TRBJ2-1
V: TRBV7-3
DNA: TGTGCCAGCAGCTCATGGGCAGGGGACAATGAGCAGTTCTTC
CDR3: CASSSWAGDNEQFF

size: once
D: -
J: TRBJ2-7
V: TRBV27
DNA: TGTGCCAGCAGTTTATCCGGGACACTGCTCTACGAGCAGTACTTC
CDR3: CASSLSGTLLYEQYF

size: -
D: TRBD1
J: TRBJ2-5
V: TRBV30
DNA: TGTGCCTGGAGTGCCCTGGACAGGGCAGGGGAGACCCAGTACTTC
CDR3: CAWSALDRAGETQYF

size: -
D: -
J: TRBJ2-3
V: TRBV9
DNA: TGTGCCAGCAGCGTGATCGGGGATACGCAGTATTTT
CDR3: CASSVIGDTQYF